This T cell receptor (beta chain) derives from a study of early T cells in non-severe SARS-CoV-2 infection. Study-level information: Unsorted whole-blood RNA was sequenced in bulk, leaving chains unpaired.

Study results and limitations: VDJdb matching, biased toward anti-spike CD8 responses, missed private and CD4 specificities.

The CDR3 is 18 residues long. V lost 0 bases and J lost 0, with 14 bases in between. Germline V gives CDR1 MNHNS, CDR2 SASEGT. Tagging with unique molecular identifiers was applied to individual cDNA molecules. TCRdb recomputed calls from the 5' RACE reads with MiXCR, one row per CDR3 protein. Of 80,000 to 95,000 distinct CDR3 sequences listed, approximately 15% are singletons. For this clonotype: Its target is unknown.

This receptor was taken from an adult who was a healthcare worker with PCR-confirmed SARS-CoV-2 infection or an uninfected control (not recorded which). This chain uses TRBV6-1 with TRBJ1-4; D remains unclear. The sample taken for sequencing was whole blood. The CDR3 DNA is TGTGCCAGCAGTGAAGCGCTTTCCACACTTGCAACTAATGAAAAACTGTTTTTT. Translated, it gives CASSEALSTLATNEKLFF.